Presented here are 24 T cell receptor beta chains from one specimen sequenced in a study of shared clonotypes between healthy human individuals. In the naive CD8 group, cells lacked CD45RO and were positively selected for CCR7, so terminally differentiated effector memory CD45RA+ cells were left out. Produced via immunoSEQ multiplex PCR; TCRdb's table is partial and in-frame only. This table holds over 2 million clones, roughly 94% found once. What was sequenced was naive CD8+ T cells sorted from blood. Every receptor here comes from a man aged 18 to 30 in good health.

This clone has a single count. This CDR3 is also generated by other DNA sequences in the sample. This chain links TRBV5-4 with TRBJ2-3, with D hard to call. Trimming removed 0 bases at V and 5 bases at J, with 4 bases between. Germline values: CDR1 SGHNT, CDR2 YYREEE (reference sequence). CDR3 size: 12 residues. In nucleotides, the CDR3 is TGTGCCAGCAGCTTGGAAGGAGATACGCAGTATTTT. Translating it yields CASSLEGDTQYF.

For this clone: Other nucleotide sequences from this sample produce the same CDR3. V gene TRBV7-9 combines with J gene TRBJ1-1; D gene unclear. Germline CDR1 and CDR2: SEHNR and FQNEAQ (reference sequence). The CDR3 consists of 12 residues. Trimming removed 3 bases at V and 7 bases at J, with 9 bases between. The CDR3 reads CASSFGQDEAFF. DNA of the CDR3: TGTGCCAGCAGCTTTGGGCAGGATGAAGCTTTCTTT. The entire variable domain, with the rest obtained from reference TRBV7-9 and TRBJ1-1, is as follows: DTGVSQNPRHKITKRGQNVTFRCDPISEHNRLYWYRQTLGQGPEFLTYFQNEAQLEKSRLLSDRFSAERPKGSFSTLEIQRTEQGDSAMYLCASSFGQDEAFFGQGTRLTVV.

This chain joins TRBV28 and TRBJ1-5, with 7 bases identical to TRBD1. The germline gives CDR1 MDHEN, CDR2 SYDVKM. With 3 bases clipped from V and 6 bases from J, the junction kept 20 bases outside the gene matches. CDR3 length equals 19 residues. DNA for the CDR3: TGTGCCAGCAGTTTCGAGTTAGGGACAGTTGTGGATTCGGGTCAGCCCCAGCATTTT. It is translated as CASSFELGTVVDSGQPQHF.

This rearrangement joins TRBV4-1 to TRBJ1-4; perhaps TRBD1 as D (5 bases). Germline V gene lookup returns CDR1 MGHRA and CDR2 YSYEKL. With 5 bases removed from V and 0 bases from J, the gap between germline ends came to 13 bases. This CDR3 spans 16 amino acids. CDR3 protein: CASSEGTYATNEKLFF. The CDR3 bases are TGCGCCAGCAGCGAAGGGACCTATGCAACTAATGAAAAACTGTTTTTT.

This clone was recorded once. V usage is TRBV6-1 and J usage is TRBJ1-1; 7 bases align to TRBD1. Trimming removed 7 bases from V and 6 bases from J; junction bases left unmatched: 14. The CDR3 runs to 15 residues. Germline loops: CDR1 MNHNS, CDR2 SASEGT. DNA for the CDR3: TGTGCCAGCACCTCAAGGACAGGTGAGATCCCTGAAGCTTTCTTT. Encoded protein: CASTSRTGEIPEAFF.

V and J are TRBV7-9 and TRBJ2-3; D might be TRBD1 (6 bases). Trimming cost V 2 bases and J 4 bases, with 16 bases left between them. The CDR3 sequence is 16 residues long. Germline loops: CDR1 SEHNR, CDR2 FQNEAQ (reference sequence). CDR3 in DNA: TGTGCCAGCAGCTTACCCGAGGCAGGGGTTGCAGATACGCAGTATTTT. Residues: CASSLPEAGVADTQYF.

About this clone itself: Within the sample, other DNA sequences also encode this same CDR3. The CDR3, as DNA: TGTGCCAGCAGTTTATCTAGCGGAGTCTACAATGAGCAGTTCTTC. The encoded protein is CASSLSSGVYNEQFF. This sequence joins TRBV27 and TRBJ2-1; possible D gene TRBD2, 6 bases. CDR1 is MNHEY and CDR2 is SMNVEV in the germline V gene (reference sequence). The CDR3 has 15 amino acids. Trimming cost V 0 bases and J 3 bases, with 9 bases left between them.

Regarding this clone: The sample contains more than one DNA sequence encoding this CDR3. V gene TRBV2 combines with J gene TRBJ2-7; possibly TRBD2 for D (5 bases). This CDR3 comprises 12 residues. The germline V and J ends were trimmed by 6 bases and 3 bases, with 9 bases remaining between them. The germline CDR1 and CDR2 sequences are SNHLY and FYNNEI. CDR3 coding DNA: TGTGCCAGCAGCGAGGGTCGCTACGAGCAGTACTTC. It codes for CASSEGRYEQYF.

The chain has TRBV27 and TRBJ2-1; 12 nucleotides match TRBD2. CDR1 is MNHEY and CDR2 is SMNVEV in the germline V gene (reference sequence). This CDR3 has 17 amino acids. Trimming at V came to 5 bases and at J to 5 bases, leaving 10 bases not matched to a gene. The CDR3 loop reads CASSPGLAGGNHNEQFF. The DNA of the CDR3 is TGTGCCAGCAGTCCTGGGCTAGCGGGGGGGAATCACAATGAGCAGTTCTTC.

In its sample, this clone was seen once. V is TRBV19 and J is TRBJ2-7; D is perhaps TRBD1 (6 bases). This CDR3 comprises 14 residues. Trimming pared 3 bases from V and 2 bases from J, leaving 11 bases between. Germline-derived CDR1 and CDR2 are LNHDA and SQIVND (reference sequence). The CDR3 is CASSISGVTYEQYF. The DNA of the CDR3 is TGTGCCAGTAGTATCTCAGGGGTAACCTACGAGCAGTACTTC.

The V and J genes are TRBV5-4 and TRBJ1-2, with D uncertain. The V end was cut by 0 bases, the J end by 8 bases, with 11 bases between. This CDR3 contains 13 residues. CDR1 SGHNT and CDR2 YYREEE come from the germline V gene (reference sequence). In DNA, the CDR3 is TGTGCCAGCAGCTTGGGGGGAGGGCTCGGCTACACCTTC. This sequence encodes CASSLGGGLGYTF. The full variable domain, its missing parts supplied by reference TRBV5-4 and TRBJ1-2, is ETGVTQSPTHLIKTRGQQVTLRCSSQSGHNTVSWYQQALGQGPQFIFQYYREEENGRGNFPPRFSGLQFPNYSSELNVNALELDDSALYLCASSLGGGLGYTFGSGTRLTVV.

The chain carries TRBV7-6 and TRBJ2-7, with TRBD2 matching 12 bases. Losses at the gene ends were 1 base for V and 3 bases for J; bases not matched to a gene: 1. This CDR3 region has 15 residues. The germline V gene has CDR1 SGHVS and CDR2 FNYEAQ. The DNA for the CDR3 is TGTGCCAGCAGCTTAGGGACTAGCGGGAACTACGAGCAGTACTTC. Amino acids: CASSLGTSGNYEQYF.

This chain joins TRBV6-6 and TRBJ2-1; D gene uncertain. V shed 1 base and J shed 10 bases, with 8 bases lying between them. This CDR3 is built from 12 residues. Germline V gives CDR1 MNHNY, CDR2 SVGAGI (reference sequence). The CDR3 is CASSYFVEEQFF. The CDR3 coding sequence is TGTGCCAGCAGTTACTTCGTTGAAGAGCAGTTCTTC.

This sequence joins TRBV29-1 and TRBJ2-2; D gene uncertain. Germline CDR1 and CDR2: SQVTM and ANQGSEA. Trimming left V 4 bases short and J 6 bases short, with 9 bases between. The CDR3 runs 12 residues. This CDR3 reads CSVVAASGELFF. For the CDR3, the DNA is TGCAGCGTTGTGGCCGCGTCCGGGGAGCTGTTTTTT.

Worth noting for this clone: This sample also contains other DNA sequences that code for the same CDR3. The rearrangement joins TRBV28 to TRBJ2-7; 9 bases match TRBD1. CDR3 length: 14 amino acids. Germline V gene data show CDR1 as MDHEN and CDR2 as SYDVKM. V was pared by 5 bases and J by 2 bases, with 4 bases of the junction left unmatched. DNA for the CDR3: TGTGCCAGCAGTCTCGGACAGGGGCCCTACGAGCAGTACTTC. Residues: CASSLGQGPYEQYF.

The rearrangement joins TRBV5-4 to TRBJ1-1; 9 bases fit TRBD1. Germline values: CDR1 SGHNT, CDR2 YYREEE (reference sequence). With 4 bases clipped from V and 8 bases from J, the junction kept 12 bases outside the gene matches. The CDR3 length is 15 residues. CDR3 sequence reads: CASSPSWDRESEAFF. As DNA, the CDR3 is TGTGCCAGCAGCCCAAGTTGGGACAGGGAATCCGAAGCTTTCTTT.

V is TRBV27 and J is TRBJ2-7; perhaps TRBD2 as D (6 bases). There are 14 residues in the CDR3. The V end was cut by 2 bases, the J end by 6 bases, with 14 bases between. Germline V gene sequence: CDR1 MNHEY, CDR2 SMNVEV (reference sequence). This CDR3 reads CASSLGGKNSEQYF. The CDR3 DNA sequence: TGTGCCAGCAGTTTAGGCGGGAAGAACTCCGAGCAGTACTTC.

CDR3 protein: CASSFETGVRSYEQYF. The CDR3 DNA reads TGTGCCAGCAGCTTTGAGACAGGGGTGAGGTCCTACGAGCAGTACTTC. The chain couples TRBV11-2 to TRBJ2-7; 8 bases fit TRBD1. V shed 3 bases, J shed 1 base, and the junction held 8 bases outside the gene matches. The CDR3 spans 16 residues. CDR1 is SGHAT, CDR2 FQNNGV, per germline.

Of note for this clone: The same CDR3 arises from other DNA sequences in this sample as well. The V gene is TRBV9, the J gene TRBJ2-7; D perhaps matches TRBD2 (7 bases). The CDR3 covers 14 residues. Germline CDR1 and CDR2: SGDLS and YYNGEE. V lost 0 bases, J lost 5 bases, and 12 bases lay in between. For the CDR3, the DNA is TGTGCCAGCAGCGTAGACGGGGGGCTCAACGAGCAGTACTTC. Translation: CASSVDGGLNEQYF.

The CDR3 nucleotides read TGCGCCAGCAGCAATCTTAACGAGCAGTACTTC. This gives the protein CASSNLNEQYF. The V and J genes are TRBV4-1 and TRBJ2-7; no firm D call. Trimming pared 5 bases from V and 5 bases from J, leaving 7 bases between. Germline V gives CDR1 MGHRA, CDR2 YSYEKL. The CDR3 is 11 amino acids.

The rearrangement joins TRBV27 to TRBJ2-2; D is perhaps TRBD1 (7 bases). This CDR3 contains 17 residues. The V and J ends lost 3 bases and 5 bases respectively, with 19 bases between them. Germline V gene sequence: CDR1 MNHEY, CDR2 SMNVEV (reference sequence). The CDR3 region has the DNA TGTGCCAGCAGTTTCTCAACAGGGGAGGTACAGACCGGGGAGCTGTTTTTT. Translating gives CASSFSTGEVQTGELFF.

V is TRBV5-1 and J is TRBJ1-5; D might be TRBD1 (5 bases). This CDR3 comprises 16 residues. CDR1 is SGHRS and CDR2 is YFSETQ in the germline V gene. The V and J ends lost 2 bases and 5 bases respectively, with 17 bases between them. This chain's CDR3 is CASSFRDGASDQPQHF. The CDR3 DNA sequence: TGCGCCAGCAGCTTTAGGGACGGGGCCTCCGATCAGCCCCAGCATTTT.

This clone was picked up one time. The genes are TRBV4-2 and TRBJ1-1; D is undetermined. Germline-derived CDR1 and CDR2 are LGHNA and YNFKEQ. The CDR3 covers 12 residues. The V and J ends lost 4 bases and 4 bases respectively, with 7 bases between them. The CDR3 spells CASSPEGTEAFF. As DNA, the CDR3 is TGTGCCAGCAGCCCCGAGGGCACTGAAGCTTTCTTT.

The genes are TRBV5-6 and TRBJ2-3; TRBD2 matches at 7 bases. After removal of 2 bases from V and 3 bases from J, the junction contained 3 bases not matched to a gene. Germline V CDR1 and CDR2: SGHDT, YYEEEE. The CDR3 is made up of 14 amino acids. The CDR3 sequence is CASSLLARTDTQYF. The CDR3 DNA sequence: TGTGCCAGCAGCTTACTAGCGAGGACAGATACGCAGTATTTT.